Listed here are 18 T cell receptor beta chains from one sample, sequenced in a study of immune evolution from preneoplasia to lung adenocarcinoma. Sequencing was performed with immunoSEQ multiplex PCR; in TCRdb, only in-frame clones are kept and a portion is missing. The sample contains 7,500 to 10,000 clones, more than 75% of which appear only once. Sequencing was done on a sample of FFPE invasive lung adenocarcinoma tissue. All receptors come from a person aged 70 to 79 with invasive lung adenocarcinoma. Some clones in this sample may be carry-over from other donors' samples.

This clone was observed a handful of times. CDR3 coding DNA: TGTGCCAGCAGCGGCCTGCGGCAGTACTTC. Its translation is CASSGLRQYF. V gene TRBV2 combines with J gene TRBJ2-7; no firm D call. The CDR3 runs to 10 residues. Trimming removed 6 bases at V and 9 bases at J, with 9 bases between. Germline CDR1 is SNHLY and CDR2 is FYNNEI.

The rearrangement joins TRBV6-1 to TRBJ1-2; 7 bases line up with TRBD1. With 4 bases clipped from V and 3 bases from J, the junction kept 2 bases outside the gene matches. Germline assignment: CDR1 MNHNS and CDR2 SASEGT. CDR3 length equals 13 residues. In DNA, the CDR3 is TGTGCCAGCAGTGCAGGGACAGACTATGGCTACACCTTC. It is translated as CASSAGTDYGYTF.

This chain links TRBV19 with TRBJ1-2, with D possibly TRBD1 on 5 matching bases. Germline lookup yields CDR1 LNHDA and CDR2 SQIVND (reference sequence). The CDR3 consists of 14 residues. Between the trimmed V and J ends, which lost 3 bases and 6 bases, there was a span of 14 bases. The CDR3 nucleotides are TGTGCCAGTAGTATTAGGGACCAGAGGAATGGCTACACCTTC. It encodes CASSIRDQRNGYTF.

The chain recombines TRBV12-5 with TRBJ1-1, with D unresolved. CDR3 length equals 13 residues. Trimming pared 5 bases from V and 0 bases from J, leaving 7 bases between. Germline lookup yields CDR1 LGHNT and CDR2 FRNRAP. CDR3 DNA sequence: TGTGCTAGTGGTGTCGATGTGAACACTGAAGCTTTCTTT. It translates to CASGVDVNTEAFF.

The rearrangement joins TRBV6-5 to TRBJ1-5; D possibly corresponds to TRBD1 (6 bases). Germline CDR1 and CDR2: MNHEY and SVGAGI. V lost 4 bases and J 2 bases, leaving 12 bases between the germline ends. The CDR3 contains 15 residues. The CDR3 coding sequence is TGTGCCAGCAGTTCACAGGGCGATGGCAATCAGCCCCAGCATTTT. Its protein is CASSSQGDGNQPQHF.

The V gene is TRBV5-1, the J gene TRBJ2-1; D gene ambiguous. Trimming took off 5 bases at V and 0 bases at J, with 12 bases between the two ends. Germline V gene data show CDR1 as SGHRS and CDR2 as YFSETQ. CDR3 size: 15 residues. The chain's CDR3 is CASSSQVSSYNEQFF. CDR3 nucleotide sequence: TGCGCCAGCAGTTCCCAGGTTAGCTCCTACAATGAGCAGTTCTTC. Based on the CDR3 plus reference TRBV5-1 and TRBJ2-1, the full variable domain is KAGVTQTPRYLIKTRGQQVTLSCSPISGHRSVSWYQQTPGQGLQFLFEYFSETQRNKGNFPGRFSGRQFSNSRSEMNVSTLELGDSALYLCASSSQVSSYNEQFFGPGTRLTVL.

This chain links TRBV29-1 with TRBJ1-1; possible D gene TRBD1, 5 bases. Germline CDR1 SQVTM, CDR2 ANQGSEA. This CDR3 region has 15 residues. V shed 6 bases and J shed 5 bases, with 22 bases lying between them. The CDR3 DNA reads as TGCAGCGTCCACTACACCAGGGTCTTTGAGACTGAAGCTTTCTTT. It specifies CSVHYTRVFETEAFF.

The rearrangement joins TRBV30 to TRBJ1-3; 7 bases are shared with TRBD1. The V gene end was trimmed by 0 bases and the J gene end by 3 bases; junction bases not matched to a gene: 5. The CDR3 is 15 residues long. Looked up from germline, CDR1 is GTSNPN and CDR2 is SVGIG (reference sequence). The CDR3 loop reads CAWSVGAGGGNTIYF. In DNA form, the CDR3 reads TGTGCCTGGAGTGTGGGGGCAGGGGGTGGAAACACCATATATTTT. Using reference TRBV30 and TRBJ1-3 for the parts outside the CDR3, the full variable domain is SQTIHQWPATLVQPVGSPLSLECTVEGTSNPNLYWYRQAAGRGLQLLFYSVGIGQISSEVPQNLSASRPQDRQFILSSKKLLLSDSGFYLCAWSVGAGGGNTIYFGEGSWLTVV.

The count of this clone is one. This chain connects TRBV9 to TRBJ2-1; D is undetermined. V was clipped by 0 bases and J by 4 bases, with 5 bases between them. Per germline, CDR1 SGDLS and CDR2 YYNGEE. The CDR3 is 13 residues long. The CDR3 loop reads CASSVARYNEQFF. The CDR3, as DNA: TGTGCCAGCAGCGTAGCCAGATACAATGAGCAGTTCTTC.

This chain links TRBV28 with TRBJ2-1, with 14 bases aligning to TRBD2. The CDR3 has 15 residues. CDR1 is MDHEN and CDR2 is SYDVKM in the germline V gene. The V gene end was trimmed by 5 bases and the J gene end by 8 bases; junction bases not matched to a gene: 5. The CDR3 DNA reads TGTGCCAGCAGTCCCGGACTAGCGGGGGGCTATGAGCAGTTCTTC. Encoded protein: CASSPGLAGGYEQFF.

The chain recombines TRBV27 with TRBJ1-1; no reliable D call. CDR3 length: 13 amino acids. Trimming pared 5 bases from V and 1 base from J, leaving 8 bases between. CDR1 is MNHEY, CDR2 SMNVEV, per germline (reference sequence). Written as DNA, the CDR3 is TGTGCCAGCAGTATACAGTGGAACACTGAAGCTTTCTTT. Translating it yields CASSIQWNTEAFF.

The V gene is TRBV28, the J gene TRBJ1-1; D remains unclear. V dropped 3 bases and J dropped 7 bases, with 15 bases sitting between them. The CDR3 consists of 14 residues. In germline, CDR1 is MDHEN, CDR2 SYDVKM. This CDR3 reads CASSFEDGRVEAFF. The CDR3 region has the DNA TGTGCCAGCAGTTTCGAGGACGGTCGGGTTGAAGCTTTCTTT.

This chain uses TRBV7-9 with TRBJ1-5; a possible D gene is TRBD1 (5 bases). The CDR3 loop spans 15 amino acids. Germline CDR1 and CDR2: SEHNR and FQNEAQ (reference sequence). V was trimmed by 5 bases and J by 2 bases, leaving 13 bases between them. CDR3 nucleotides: TGTGCCAGCAGCCCCGTGGGGGGTGGCAATCAGCCCCAGCATTTT. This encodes CASSPVGGGNQPQHF.

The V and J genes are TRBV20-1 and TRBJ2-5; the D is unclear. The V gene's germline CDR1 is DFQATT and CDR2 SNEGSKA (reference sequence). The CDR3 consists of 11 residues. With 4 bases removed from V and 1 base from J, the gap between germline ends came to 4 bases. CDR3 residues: CSATLQETQYF. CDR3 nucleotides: TGCAGTGCTACGCTCCAAGAGACCCAGTACTTC.

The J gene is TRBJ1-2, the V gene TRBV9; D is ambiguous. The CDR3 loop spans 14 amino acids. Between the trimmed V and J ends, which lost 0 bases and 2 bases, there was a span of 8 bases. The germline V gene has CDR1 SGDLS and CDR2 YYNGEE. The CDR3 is CASSVDYGNYGYTF. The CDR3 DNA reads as TGTGCCAGCAGCGTAGATTACGGGAACTATGGCTACACCTTC.

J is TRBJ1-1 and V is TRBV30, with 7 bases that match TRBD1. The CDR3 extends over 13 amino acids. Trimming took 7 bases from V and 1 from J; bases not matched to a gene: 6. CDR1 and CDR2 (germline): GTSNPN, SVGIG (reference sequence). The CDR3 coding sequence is TGTGCCTCCCAGACAGGGAGGAACACTGAAGCTTTCTTT. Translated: CASQTGRNTEAFF.

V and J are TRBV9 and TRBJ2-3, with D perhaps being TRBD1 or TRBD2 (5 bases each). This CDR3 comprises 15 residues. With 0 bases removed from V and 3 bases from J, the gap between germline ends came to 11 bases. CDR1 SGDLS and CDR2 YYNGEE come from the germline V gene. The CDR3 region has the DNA TGTGCCAGCAGCGTAGTGGGGGAATCGACAGATACGCAGTATTTT. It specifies CASSVVGESTDTQYF.

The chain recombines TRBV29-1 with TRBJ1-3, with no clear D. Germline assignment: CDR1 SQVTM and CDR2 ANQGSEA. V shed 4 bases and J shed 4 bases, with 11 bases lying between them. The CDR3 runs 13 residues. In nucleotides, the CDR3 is TGCAGCGTTGTGGTTAATAGCGGAAACACCATATATTTT. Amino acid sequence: CSVVVNSGNTIYF.